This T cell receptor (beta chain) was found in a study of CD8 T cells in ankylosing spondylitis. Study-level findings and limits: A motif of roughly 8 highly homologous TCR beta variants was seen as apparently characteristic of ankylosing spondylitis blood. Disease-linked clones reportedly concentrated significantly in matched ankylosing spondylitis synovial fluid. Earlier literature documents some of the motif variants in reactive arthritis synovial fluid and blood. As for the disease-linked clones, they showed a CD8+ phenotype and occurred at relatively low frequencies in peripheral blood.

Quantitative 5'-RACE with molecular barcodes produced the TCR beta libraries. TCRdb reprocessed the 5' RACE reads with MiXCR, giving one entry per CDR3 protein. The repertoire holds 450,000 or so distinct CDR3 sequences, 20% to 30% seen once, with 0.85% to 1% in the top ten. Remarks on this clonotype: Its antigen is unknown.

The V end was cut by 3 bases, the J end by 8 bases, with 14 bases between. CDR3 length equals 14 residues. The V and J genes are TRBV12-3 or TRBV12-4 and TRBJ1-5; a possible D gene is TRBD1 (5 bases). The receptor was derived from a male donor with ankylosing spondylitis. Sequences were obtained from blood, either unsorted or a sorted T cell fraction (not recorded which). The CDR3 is CASSFLGASEPQHF. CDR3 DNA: TGTGCCAGCAGTTTCCTCGGGGCCTCAGAGCCCCAGCATTTT.